This T cell receptor beta chain was sequenced in a study of cytomegalovirus exposure and HLA in healthy donors. A remark on this clone: What it recognizes is unknown.

Use of 60 Vbeta and 13 Jbeta primers characterized the PCR. Here immunoSEQ multiplex PCR was the method, and the copy in TCRdb shows in-frame clones only, minus some. The record lists about 130,000 clones, of which the ten most abundant hold 1.7%. Germline-derived CDR1 and CDR2 are SGHDT and YYEEEE. V was cut by 5 bases and J by 4 bases, with 13 bases left in between. The CDR3 is made up of 14 amino acids. Points from the study as a whole: Later analysis showed most CMV-associated TCR beta chains appearing HLA-restricted. The investigators catalogued 150 or so TCR beta chains as cytomegalovirus-associated.

This receptor was obtained from a man younger than 35 in good health and CMV-seronegative. J is TRBJ2-1 and V is TRBV5-6, with D maybe TRBD1 (5 bases). Material for sequencing was PBMCs. In DNA, the CDR3 is TGTGCCAGCAGTGCACTCCAGGGATACAATGAGCAGTTCTTC. Protein sequence: CASSALQGYNEQFF.